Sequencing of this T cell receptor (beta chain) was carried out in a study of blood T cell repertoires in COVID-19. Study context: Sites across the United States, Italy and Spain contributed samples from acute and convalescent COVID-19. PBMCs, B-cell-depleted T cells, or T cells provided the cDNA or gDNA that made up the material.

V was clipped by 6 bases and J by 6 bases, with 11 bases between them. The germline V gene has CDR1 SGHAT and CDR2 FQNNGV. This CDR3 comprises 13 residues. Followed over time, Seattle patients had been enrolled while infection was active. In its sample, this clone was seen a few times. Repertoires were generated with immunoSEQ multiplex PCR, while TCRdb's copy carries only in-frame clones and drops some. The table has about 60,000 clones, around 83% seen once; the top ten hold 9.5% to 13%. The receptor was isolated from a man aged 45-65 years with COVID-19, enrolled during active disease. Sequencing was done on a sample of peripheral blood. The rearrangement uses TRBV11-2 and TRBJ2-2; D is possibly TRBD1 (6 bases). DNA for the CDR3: TGTGCCAGCAGTTACAGGGAATCCGGGGAGCTGTTTTTT. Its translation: CASSYRESGELFF.